The 10 T cell receptor beta chains in this list originate from one sample, sequenced in a study of identical twins. A single record per CDR3 protein comes from TCRdb applying MiXCR to the 5' RACE reads. The sample carries about 220,000 distinct CDR3 sequences, approximately 7.9% recorded once. In addition, the sample was reused for a study of yellow fever vaccine responses in identical twins.

The specimen was CD8+ T cells sorted from blood. Receptors were obtained from a woman between 18 and 29 years old in good health.

This clonotype was observed a few times. The V gene is TRBV25-1, the J gene TRBJ2-7; tentative D call: TRBD1 (5 bases). The germline CDR1 and CDR2 sequences are MGHDK and SYGVNS. The V end was cut by 4 bases, the J end by 5 bases, with 9 bases between. This CDR3 spans 12 amino acids. The CDR3 is CASSGGGNEQYF. For the CDR3, the DNA is TGTGCCAGCAGTGGGGGCGGAAACGAGCAGTACTTC.

The table lists this clonotype with a few counts. V and J are TRBV28 and TRBJ1-1, with D tentatively TRBD1 (6 bases). Germline V gives CDR1 MDHEN, CDR2 SYDVKM. With 3 bases removed from V and 2 bases from J, the gap between germline ends came to 13 bases. This CDR3 comprises 15 residues. DNA of the CDR3: TGTGCCAGCAGTTTTTGGGGGGCGAGTAACACTGAAGCTTTCTTT. Its translation: CASSFWGASNTEAFF.

The chain uses TRBV19 and TRBJ2-7, with D possibly matching TRBD1 (6 bases). The CDR3 covers 14 residues. Germline V gene sequence: CDR1 LNHDA, CDR2 SQIVND (reference sequence). Trimming stripped 4 bases from V and 3 bases from J, with 13 bases between. CDR3 in amino acids: CASSTVTGIYEQYF. CDR3 DNA sequence: TGTGCCAGTAGTACCGTGACAGGAATCTACGAGCAGTACTTC.

The rearrangement uses TRBV25-1 and TRBJ2-3; tentatively, D is TRBD2 (7 bases). The V gene's germline CDR1 is MGHDK and CDR2 SYGVNS. There are 19 residues in the CDR3. V dropped 0 bases and J dropped 4 bases, with 23 bases sitting between them. The DNA for the CDR3 is TGTGCCAGCAGTGAATATTGGGGGGGACACCGCATGGGCCCAGATACGCAGTATTTT. Its protein is CASSEYWGGHRMGPDTQYF. Looking up the rest from reference TRBV25-1 and TRBJ2-3 gives the full variable domain: EADIYQTPRYLVIGTGKKITLECSQTMGHDKMYWYQQDPGMELHLIHYSYGVNSTEKGDLSSESTVSRIRTEHFPLTLESARPSHTSQYLCASSEYWGGHRMGPDTQYFGPGTRLTVL.

This clonotype was seen many times. The chain joins TRBV12-3 or TRBV12-4 to TRBJ2-4; 13 bases match TRBD2. CDR3 length: 17 amino acids. With V trimmed by 2 bases and J by 7 bases, 8 bases remained unmatched. This CDR3 reads CASSLTGLAGVVNIQYF. In DNA, the CDR3 is TGTGCCAGCAGTTTAACAGGACTAGCGGGAGTGGTGAACATTCAGTACTTC.

This clonotype was picked up a small number of times. V and J are TRBV7-8 and TRBJ1-4; 8 bases line up with TRBD1. This CDR3 has 16 residues. Germline assignment: CDR1 SGHVS and CDR2 FQNEAQ. V lost 5 bases and J lost 8; bases outside the gene matches: 13. This CDR3 reads CASSQTRTGYGEKLFF. The DNA of the CDR3 is TGTGCCAGCAGCCAAACGAGGACAGGGTATGGAGAAAAACTGTTTTTT.

This clonotype occurred many times. This chain links TRBV28 with TRBJ2-2; 9 bases line up with TRBD1. V trimming: 5 bases; J trimming: 1 base; junction bases outside the gene matches: 5. The CDR3 covers 16 residues. Per germline, CDR1 MDHEN and CDR2 SYDVKM. The CDR3 DNA follows: TGTGCCAGCAGTCCAACGGGACAGGGGAACACCGGGGAGCTGTTTTTT. Amino acid sequence: CASSPTGQGNTGELFF.

This clonotype was picked up a small number of times. This chain connects TRBV6-1 to TRBJ2-7, with TRBD1 identical over 7 bases. CDR1 and CDR2 from the germline V gene are MNHNS and SASEGT. V shed 7 bases, J shed 1 base, and the junction held 19 bases outside the gene matches. This CDR3 region has 18 residues. The CDR3 DNA sequence: TGTGCCAGCAAATCAAGGGGGCTCTATGGGGTAGGATCCTACGAGCAGTACTTC. It specifies CASKSRGLYGVGSYEQYF.

The J gene is TRBJ2-3, the V gene TRBV7-8, with 7 bases aligning to TRBD1. V shed 4 bases and J 4 bases; nucleotides not matched to a gene: 14. The CDR3 runs 17 residues. Germline V gene sequence: CDR1 SGHVS, CDR2 FQNEAQ. The CDR3 loop reads CASSWEQGWVVADTQYF. The DNA of the CDR3 is TGTGCCAGCAGCTGGGAACAGGGGTGGGTTGTTGCAGATACGCAGTATTTT.

This clonotype has a count of ten or more. This chain connects TRBV6-1 to TRBJ2-1; 8 nucleotides match TRBD2. The CDR3 covers 18 residues. Germline V gene data show CDR1 as MNHNS and CDR2 as SASEGT. The V segment lost 7 bases and the J segment 9 bases; nucleotides outside the gene matches: 23. The CDR3 DNA is TGTGCCAGCAATCCCACCGGGGGGCGGGAGGTGCGGGTTGGTGAGCAGTTCTTC. Protein: CASNPTGGREVRVGEQFF.